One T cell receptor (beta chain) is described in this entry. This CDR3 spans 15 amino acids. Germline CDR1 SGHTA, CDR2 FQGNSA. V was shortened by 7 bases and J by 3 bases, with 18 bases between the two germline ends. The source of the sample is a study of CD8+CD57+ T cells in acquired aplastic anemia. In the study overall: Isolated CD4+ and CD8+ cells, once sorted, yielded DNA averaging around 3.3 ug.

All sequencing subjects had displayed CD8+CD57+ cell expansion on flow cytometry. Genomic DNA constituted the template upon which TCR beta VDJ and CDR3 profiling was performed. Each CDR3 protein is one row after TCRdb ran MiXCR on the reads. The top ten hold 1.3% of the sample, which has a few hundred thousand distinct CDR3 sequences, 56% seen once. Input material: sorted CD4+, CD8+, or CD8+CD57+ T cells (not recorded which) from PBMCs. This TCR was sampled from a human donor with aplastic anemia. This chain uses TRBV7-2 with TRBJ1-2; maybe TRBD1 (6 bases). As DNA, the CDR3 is TGTGCCAGCACCAGAGTGGCAGGGGAGGACTATGGCTACACCTTC. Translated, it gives CASTRVAGEDYGYTF.